These 31 T cell receptor beta chains were sequenced from one sample in a study of response to subunit inactivated influenza vaccine. TCRdb itself ran the RT-PCR reads through MiXCR, one entry per CDR3 protein. The table has over 450,000 distinct CDR3 sequences, under 15% seen once. The sample was PBMCs from blood, taken about 40 days after vaccination. Receptors were obtained from a man aged 50-59 years who received an inactivated influenza vaccine.

This clonotype was picked up many times. At one end, the junction sequence differs from germline, possibly due to a read error. J is TRBJ2-3 and V is TRBV7-7; D ambiguous. The CDR3 is 15 residues long. Germline V gene sequence: CDR1 SSHAT, CDR2 FNYEAQ (reference sequence). The CDR3: CASSQHGRSTDTQYF. The CDR3 nucleotides read TGTGCTAGCAGCCAGCACGGCCGTAGCACAGATACGCAGTATTTT.

This clonotype was counted between two and nine times. This chain links TRBV20-1 with TRBJ2-7; TRBD2 matches at 11 bases. The length of the CDR3 is 13 residues. The germline V gene has CDR1 DFQATT and CDR2 SNEGSKA (reference sequence). Trimming cost V 3 bases and J 6 bases; bases outside gene matches: 4. CDR3 region: CSASLLAGAEQYF. The CDR3 nucleotides are TGCAGTGCTAGCCTACTAGCGGGAGCCGAGCAGTACTTC.

CDR3 residues: CSARRDVYEQYF. The CDR3 nucleotides read TGCAGTGCTCGCCGGGATGTCTACGAGCAGTACTTC. V is TRBV20-1 and J is TRBJ2-7; tentative D call: TRBD2 (5 bases). The germline V gene encodes CDR1 DFQATT and CDR2 SNEGSKA (reference sequence). Trimming shortened V by 5 bases and J by 3 bases, and 11 bases separated the two germline ends. The CDR3 consists of 12 residues.

This chain links TRBV28 with TRBJ2-3; D gene ambiguous. This CDR3 is 14 amino acids long. Trimming removed 1 base at V and 5 bases at J, with 10 bases between. CDR1 and CDR2 (germline): MDHEN, SYDVKM. Here the CDR3 DNA reads TGTGCCAGCAGTTTATTGTCAGGTCAAGATACGCAGTATTTT. Translation gives CASSLLSGQDTQYF.

This clonotype was seen a handful of times. The V call is TRBV6-1, the J call TRBJ1-6; TRBD1 matches 8 bases. Germline V gene data show CDR1 as MNHNS and CDR2 as SASEGT. Losses at the gene ends were 5 bases for V and 11 bases for J; bases not matched to a gene: 8. The CDR3 sequence is 14 residues long. CDR3 sequence (DNA): TGTGCCAGCAGTCAGGGACAGGTCCCTACACCCCTCCACTTT. Translation: CASSQGQVPTPLHF.

This clonotype was picked up many times. The V gene is TRBV6-5, the J gene TRBJ1-5; tentatively, D is TRBD1 (5 bases). The CDR3 totals 14 residues. Germline CDR1 and CDR2: MNHEY and SVGAGI. Deletions cut 2 bases from V and 6 bases from J, with 11 bases between. Here the CDR3 reads CASSYAQGSQPQHF. CDR3 nucleotides: TGTGCCAGCAGTTACGCGCAGGGAAGTCAGCCCCAGCATTTT.

The chain combines TRBV7-9 with TRBJ2-4, with D unclear. V was shortened by 5 bases and J by 2 bases, with 7 bases between the two germline ends. Germline CDR1 reads SEHNR; CDR2 reads FQNEAQ (reference sequence). The CDR3 is 13 residues long. CDR3 amino acids: CASSDGTKNIQYF. Written as DNA, the CDR3 is TGTGCCAGCAGCGACGGCACCAAAAACATTCAGTACTTC.

This clonotype was observed a few times. The chain employs TRBV5-5 and TRBJ2-7, with TRBD1 matching 7 bases. CDR1 and CDR2 from the germline V gene are SGHKS and YYEKEE (reference sequence). The CDR3 runs to 13 residues. Unmatched junction bases numbered 9, after V lost 3 bases and J lost 9 bases. CDR3 amino acids: CASSSWTGRGQYF. CDR3 nucleotides: TGTGCCAGCAGCTCGTGGACAGGACGTGGGCAGTACTTC.

This clonotype appeared a few times. The V and J genes are TRBV28 and TRBJ1-2, with TRBD1 as a possible D gene (6 bases). The CDR3 length is 15 residues. The germline gives CDR1 MDHEN, CDR2 SYDVKM. The V and J ends lost 5 bases and 4 bases respectively, with 17 bases between them. In DNA, the CDR3 is TGTGCCAGCAGTCTGACTCCCCGAGGGGGCTATGGCTACACCTTC. Its translation is CASSLTPRGGYGYTF.

This chain uses TRBV7-2 with TRBJ2-3, with D hard to call. V lost 1 base to trimming and J lost 6 bases, with 11 bases between them. CDR1 and CDR2 (germline): SGHTA, FQGNSA. The CDR3 is made up of 14 amino acids. CDR3: CASSLGGRIDTQYF. In DNA form, the CDR3 reads TGTGCCAGCAGCTTAGGGGGTCGCATCGATACGCAGTATTTT.

This chain uses TRBV7-2 with TRBJ2-1, with a possible D match to TRBD2 (5 bases). The germline V gene encodes CDR1 SGHTA and CDR2 FQGNSA. The V and J ends lost 5 bases and 2 bases respectively, with 13 bases between them. This CDR3 region has 15 residues. The CDR3 sequence is CASSQDYPAYNEQFF. The DNA for the CDR3 is TGTGCCAGCAGCCAAGACTACCCCGCCTACAATGAGCAGTTCTTC.

V and J are TRBV4-2 and TRBJ2-2, with TRBD2 as a possible D gene (6 bases). The V and J ends lost 3 bases and 1 base respectively, with 15 bases between them. Germline loops: CDR1 LGHNA, CDR2 YNFKEQ. The CDR3 is 17 residues long. CDR3 in amino acids: CASSHTPWGGNTGELFF. The CDR3 bases are TGTGCCAGCAGCCATACTCCGTGGGGAGGGAACACCGGGGAGCTGTTTTTT.

The chain recombines TRBV5-1 with TRBJ2-3; D possibly corresponds to TRBD2 (6 bases). Trimming stripped 5 bases from V and 0 bases from J, with 10 bases between. This CDR3 is 14 amino acids long. CDR1 is SGHRS, CDR2 YFSETQ, per germline. This CDR3 reads CASRPGTSTDTQYF. In DNA, the CDR3 is TGCGCCAGCAGACCCGGGACTAGCACAGATACGCAGTATTTT.

The gene calls are TRBV20-1 and TRBJ2-3; 10 nucleotides align to TRBD2. The CDR3 sequence is 14 residues long. V shed 7 bases and J 2 bases; nucleotides not matched to a gene: 6. The germline CDR1 and CDR2 sequences are DFQATT and SNEGSKA (reference sequence). CDR3 nucleotide sequence: TGCAGTGTTCCGGGACTAGCGAACACAGATACGCAGTATTTT. Translating gives CSVPGLANTDTQYF.

The chain is built from TRBV24-1 and TRBJ2-3; TRBD2 aligns across 8 bases. V shed 1 base and J 2 bases; nucleotides not matched to a gene: 7. Germline V gene data show CDR1 as KGHDR and CDR2 as SFDVKD. This CDR3 region has 17 residues. Written as DNA, the CDR3 is TGTGCCACCAGTGATTTTGGCCATAGCGGGGACACAGATACGCAGTATTTT. Its translation is CATSDFGHSGDTDTQYF.

The chain recombines TRBV12-3 or TRBV12-4 with TRBJ1-5; the D is unclear. There are 13 residues in the CDR3. V lost 4 bases and J lost 3, with 7 bases in between. CDR3: CASSSGNNQPQHF. As DNA, the CDR3 is TGTGCCAGCAGTTCAGGCAACAATCAGCCCCAGCATTTT.

This chain uses TRBV9 with TRBJ2-1; a possible D gene is TRBD2 (6 bases). The CDR3 consists of 15 residues. Germline CDR1 SGDLS, CDR2 YYNGEE. V was shortened by 3 bases and J by 2 bases, with 12 bases between the two germline ends. CDR3 amino acids: CASSGGLRTYNEQFF. CDR3 nucleotide sequence: TGTGCCAGCAGCGGGGGACTGCGAACCTACAATGAGCAGTTCTTC.

This clonotype has a count of ten or more. The V and J genes are TRBV12-3 or TRBV12-4 and TRBJ2-7, with D tentatively TRBD1 (5 bases). V shed 3 bases and J shed 3 bases, with 9 bases lying between them. The CDR3 extends over 13 amino acids. This CDR3 is CASSFSRGYEQYF. The CDR3 DNA is TGTGCCAGCAGTTTCTCTAGGGGCTACGAGCAGTACTTC.

This clonotype was seen a handful of times. The gene calls are TRBV4-2 and TRBJ2-1; 9 nucleotides align to TRBD2. After removal of 3 bases from V and 0 bases from J, the junction contained 3 bases not matched to a gene. This CDR3 comprises 16 residues. CDR1 and CDR2 (germline): LGHNA, YNFKEQ. The CDR3 coding sequence is TGTGCCAGCAGCCACCTACTAGCGGGCTCCTACAATGAGCAGTTCTTC. Its translation is CASSHLLAGSYNEQFF.

This clonotype was seen a few times. The chain is built from TRBV2 and TRBJ2-1, with D tentatively TRBD2 (6 bases). Trimming took 2 bases from V and 4 from J, leaving 18 bases between them. CDR1 and CDR2 (germline): SNHLY, FYNNEI. This CDR3 region has 17 residues. The CDR3 spells CASSEPPGVKIYNEQFF. The DNA for the CDR3 is TGTGCCAGCAGTGAACCCCCGGGGGTCAAGATATACAATGAGCAGTTCTTC.

The chain carries TRBV7-9 and TRBJ2-7; perhaps TRBD2 as D (6 bases). The CDR3 length is 14 residues. The germline V gene encodes CDR1 SEHNR and CDR2 FQNEAQ (reference sequence). V dropped 3 bases and J dropped 4 bases, with 13 bases sitting between them. CDR3 sequence reads: CASSFRGGEYEQYF. For the CDR3, the DNA is TGTGCCAGCAGCTTTCGTGGAGGGGAGTACGAGCAGTACTTC.

This rearrangement joins TRBV7-9 to TRBJ1-1, with D possibly TRBD1 on 5 matching bases. The V gene's germline CDR1 is SEHNR and CDR2 FQNEAQ (reference sequence). This CDR3 is 14 amino acids long. V gave up 6 bases and J gave up 1 base, with 12 bases separating them. Written as DNA, the CDR3 is TGTGCCAGCAGACCACAGGTCCAGAACACTGAAGCTTTCTTT. Translating gives CASRPQVQNTEAFF. Full variable domain (outside the CDR3, taken from reference TRBV7-9 and TRBJ1-1): DTGVSQNPRHKITKRGQNVTFRCDPISEHNRLYWYRQTLGQGPEFLTYFQNEAQLEKSRLLSDRFSAERPKGSFSTLEIQRTEQGDSAMYLCASRPQVQNTEAFFGQGTRLTVV.

This clonotype was observed a few times. CDR3 in DNA: TGTGCCATCAGTGAGTCTTTGGGGGGCCTGAACACCGGGGAGCTGTTTTTT. Translated, it gives CAISESLGGLNTGELFF. J is TRBJ2-2 and V is TRBV10-3, with D perhaps matching TRBD1 or TRBD2 (6 bases each). The V and J ends lost 0 bases and 1 base respectively, with 12 bases between them. Germline V gene sequence: CDR1 ENHRY, CDR2 SYGVKD. The CDR3 is 17 amino acids.

This clonotype was observed a handful of times. The rearrangement joins TRBV12-3 or TRBV12-4 to TRBJ1-5, with D possibly being TRBD1 (5 bases). Trimming stripped 6 bases from V and 5 bases from J, with 14 bases between. CDR3 length equals 14 residues. The CDR3 here is CASRSRDFDQPQHF. The CDR3 DNA reads as TGTGCCAGCAGGTCCAGGGATTTTGATCAGCCCCAGCATTTT.

This chain links TRBV14 with TRBJ2-6; D gene unclear. The CDR3 sequence is 14 residues long. Germline assignment: CDR1 SGHDN and CDR2 FVKESK. The V end lost 4 bases, the J end lost 0 bases, and 4 bases lay between the germline ends. CDR3: CASSRFSGANVLTF. CDR3 DNA sequence: TGTGCCAGCAGCCGGTTCTCTGGGGCCAACGTCCTGACTTTC.

This clonotype was recorded a few times. CDR3 sequence (DNA): TGTGCCAGCAGCAACAAGTACAATGAGCAGTTCTTC. This sequence encodes CASSNKYNEQFF. The chain combines TRBV11-3 with TRBJ2-1; D is unresolved. Trimming pared 5 bases from V and 4 bases from J, leaving 6 bases between. The CDR3 is 12 residues long. The germline V gene encodes CDR1 SGHNT and CDR2 YENEEA. The full variable domain, rest sourced from reference TRBV11-3 and TRBJ2-1, is EAGVVQSPRYKIIEKKQPVAFWCNPISGHNTLYWYLQNLGQGPELLIRYENEEAVDDSQLPKDRFSAERLKGVDSTLKIQPAELGDSAVYLCASSNKYNEQFFGPGTRLTVL.

There are a few counts of this clonotype. The rearrangement joins TRBV5-1 to TRBJ1-4, with TRBD1 as a possible D gene (5 bases). This CDR3 region has 20 residues. Between the trimmed V and J ends, which lost 1 base and 10 bases, there was a span of 32 bases. Germline lookup yields CDR1 SGHRS and CDR2 YFSETQ. CDR3 sequence reads: CASSLLGLKTGRGREGKLFF. The CDR3 DNA sequence: TGCGCCAGCAGCTTGCTGGGTTTGAAGACCGGACGGGGACGGGAGGGAAAACTGTTTTTT.

The chain uses TRBV6-1 and TRBJ1-1; D might be TRBD1 (5 bases). The V gene's germline CDR1 is MNHNS and CDR2 SASEGT. The CDR3 spans 13 residues. V was clipped by 7 bases and J by 4 bases, with 13 bases between them. In nucleotides, the CDR3 is TGTGCCAGCAAAAAAAGGGGTATCACTGAAGCTTTCTTT. Protein sequence: CASKKRGITEAFF.

This chain joins TRBV2 and TRBJ1-4, with 10 positions matching TRBD1. This CDR3 contains 14 residues. Trimming took 6 bases from V and 6 from J; bases not matched to a gene: 4. Germline loops: CDR1 SNHLY, CDR2 FYNNEI. Written as DNA, the CDR3 is TGTGCCAGCAGAACCGGGACAGGGGATGAAAAACTGTTTTTT. Translated, it gives CASRTGTGDEKLFF.

J is TRBJ2-3 and V is TRBV7-2, with unresolved D. Germline-derived CDR1 and CDR2 are SGHTA and FQGNSA. V shed 5 bases and J shed 8 bases, with 14 bases lying between them. This CDR3 region has 13 residues. Here the CDR3 DNA reads TGTGCCAGCAGCCTAGAGCAGCTAGGTACGCAGTATTTT. The encoded protein is CASSLEQLGTQYF.

This clonotype was picked up a small number of times. The rearrangement joins TRBV7-2 to TRBJ2-1; D is perhaps TRBD2 (5 bases). This CDR3 is built from 15 residues. V lost 5 bases, J lost 10 bases, and 21 bases lay in between. CDR1 SGHTA and CDR2 FQGNSA come from the germline V gene. The CDR3 DNA sequence: TGTGCCAGCAGCCGAGGACGGACTCTCCCAAAAGAGCAGTTCTTC. It codes for CASSRGRTLPKEQFF.